This T cell receptor (beta chain) derives from a study of blood T cell repertoires in COVID-19. Study context: COVID-19 samples collected from the United States, Italy and Spain covered acute and convalescent phases.

Clinical histories supplied by participants themselves formed the basis of cohort assignment. Some clones are missing from TCRdb's copy, which holds only in-frame ones; the method was immunoSEQ multiplex PCR. The sample holds some 290,000 clones, around 90% seen once. Per germline, CDR1 SGHTA and CDR2 FQGNSA. V shed 1 base, J shed 2 bases, and the junction held 2 bases outside the gene matches. CDR3 size: 15 residues. Sequenced: PBMCs or T cells enriched from blood (not recorded which). The sequence came from a woman in her thirties or forties with acute COVID-19. The V and J genes are TRBV7-2 and TRBJ2-5; 9 nucleotides agree with TRBD1. CDR3 region: CASSLDRGQQETQYF. DNA of the CDR3: TGTGCCAGCAGCTTAGACAGGGGGCAGCAAGAGACCCAGTACTTC.